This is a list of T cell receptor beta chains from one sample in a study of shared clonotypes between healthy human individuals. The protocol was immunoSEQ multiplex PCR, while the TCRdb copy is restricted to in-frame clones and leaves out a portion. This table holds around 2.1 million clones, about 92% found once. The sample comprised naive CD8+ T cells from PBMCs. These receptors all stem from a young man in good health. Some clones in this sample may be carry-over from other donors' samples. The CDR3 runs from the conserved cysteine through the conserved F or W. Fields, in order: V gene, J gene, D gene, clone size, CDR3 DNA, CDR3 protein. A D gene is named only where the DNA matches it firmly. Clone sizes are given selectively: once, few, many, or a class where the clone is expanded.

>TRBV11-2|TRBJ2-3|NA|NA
TGTGCCAGCAGCTTACAACGGGCAGGGGTTCTAGATACGCAGTATTTT
CASSLQRAGVLDTQYF
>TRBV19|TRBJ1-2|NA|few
TGTGCCAGTAGTACGGGACTTAGCTATGGCTACACCTTC
CASSTGLSYGYTF
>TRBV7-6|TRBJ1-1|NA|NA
TGTGCCAGCAGCGCTTGGACGGCAGGAAACACTGAAGCTTTCTTT
CASSAWTAGNTEAFF
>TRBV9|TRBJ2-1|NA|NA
TGTGCCAGCAGCGCCGGACGATACAATGAGCAGTTCTTC
CASSAGRYNEQFF
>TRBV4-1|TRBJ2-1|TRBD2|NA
TGCGCCAGCAGCCAAGCAGGAAAAGGACTAGCGGGGGTCCCGGGCTCCTACAATGAGCAGTTCTTC
CASSQAGKGLAGVPGSYNEQFF
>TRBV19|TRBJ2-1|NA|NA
TGTGCCAGTAGTACGACACACCAGTATAACAATGAGCAGTTCTTC
CASSTTHQYNNEQFF
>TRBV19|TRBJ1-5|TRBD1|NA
TGTGCCAGTAGTGGGGACAGGGGGGATCAGCCCCAGCATTTT
CASSGDRGDQPQHF
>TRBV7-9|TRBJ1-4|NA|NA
TGTGCCAGTTCCGTCGAGGTTCCGTATGAAAAACTGTTTTTT
CASSVEVPYEKLFF
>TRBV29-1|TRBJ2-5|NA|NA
TGCAGCGTTGAAGAGGGATTTGCAGAGACCCAGTACTTC
CSVEEGFAETQYF
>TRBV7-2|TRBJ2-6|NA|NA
TGTGCCAGCAGCTCCCGGGACACCCTCTCTGGGGCCAACGTCCTGACTTTC
CASSSRDTLSGANVLTF
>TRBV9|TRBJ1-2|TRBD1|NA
TGTGCCAGCAGCAGCGTGGCCCAGGGGGGCAACTATGGCTACACCTTC
CASSSVAQGGNYGYTF
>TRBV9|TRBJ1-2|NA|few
TGTGCCAGCAGCGTAGGGCCCACCCCCTATGGCTACACCTTC
CASSVGPTPYGYTF
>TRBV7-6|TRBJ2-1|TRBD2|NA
TGTGCCAGCAGCTCCTCTGCGGGACTAGCGGGAGGGTACAATGAGCAGTTCTTC
CASSSSAGLAGGYNEQFF
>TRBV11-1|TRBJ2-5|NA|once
TGTGCCAGCAGCTTAGAAGCTTTGACTGTGGAGACCCAGTACTTC
CASSLEALTVETQYF
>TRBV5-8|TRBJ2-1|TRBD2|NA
TGTGCCAGCAGCGAGGGACTAGCGGGAGTCTCCTACAATGAGCAGTTCTTC
CASSEGLAGVSYNEQFF
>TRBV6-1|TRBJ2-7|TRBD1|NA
TGTGCCAGCAGAACGTACGGACAGGGGGCCTACGAGCAGTACTTC
CASRTYGQGAYEQYF
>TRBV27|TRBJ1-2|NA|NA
TGTGCCAGCAGTCCTATTACAGGGCCGTGGGGGTCAACTAACTATGGCTACACCTTC
CASSPITGPWGSTNYGYTF
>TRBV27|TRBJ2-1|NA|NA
TGTGCCAGCAGTCACCGACGCGACGGGAGAACAAGTGAGCAGTTCTTC
CASSHRRDGRTSEQFF
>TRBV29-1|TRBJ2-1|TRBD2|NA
TGCAGCGTTACCGCGGGAGGCCCCTACAATGAGCAGTTCTTC
CSVTAGGPYNEQFF
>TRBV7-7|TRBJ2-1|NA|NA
TGTGCCAGCAGCCCCCATGCAGCGGGCGAGCAGTTCTTC
CASSPHAAGEQFF
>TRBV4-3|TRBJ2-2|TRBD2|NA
TGCGCCAGCAGCCAAGTTCACCTAGCGGGAGGGACCGGGGAGCTGTTTTTT
CASSQVHLAGGTGELFF
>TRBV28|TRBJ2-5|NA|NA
TGTGCCAGCAGGGTTGCAGGGGGGGAGACCCAGTACTTC
CASRVAGGETQYF
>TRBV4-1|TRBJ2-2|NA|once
TGCGCCAGCAGCCAAGATCGAGCCACTCCCAGAGCGAACACCGGGGAGCTGTTTTTT
CASSQDRATPRANTGELFF
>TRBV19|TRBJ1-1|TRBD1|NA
TGTGCCACAAGGGGGCAGGGGCCTGAAGCTTTCTTT
CATRGQGPEAFF
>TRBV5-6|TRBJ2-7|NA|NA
TGTGCCAGCAGCCCGGGCTACCTGACCTACGAGCAGTACTTC
CASSPGYLTYEQYF
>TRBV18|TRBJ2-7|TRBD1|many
TGTGCCAGCTCACCACTGAGGGGGCACGAGCAGTACTTC
CASSPLRGHEQYF
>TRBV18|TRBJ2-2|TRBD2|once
TGTGCCAGCTCACCGGATCGTCGGGAGGAGGGCGGGGAGCTGTTTTTT
CASSPDRREEGGELFF
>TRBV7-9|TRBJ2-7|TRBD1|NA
TGTGCCAGCAGCTTCGGTCGGGACAGGGGGTACGAGCAGTACTTC
CASSFGRDRGYEQYF
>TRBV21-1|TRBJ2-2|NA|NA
TGTGCCAGCAGCCACCGACAGGGAAACACCGGGGAGCTGTTTTTT
CASSHRQGNTGELFF
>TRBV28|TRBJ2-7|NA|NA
TGTGCCAGCAGTTTCCGACGAGGGGAGCAGTACTTC
CASSFRRGEQYF
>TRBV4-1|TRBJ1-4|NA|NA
TGCGCCAGCAGCCACCGGGCTGCAACTAATGAAAAACTGTTTTTT
CASSHRAATNEKLFF
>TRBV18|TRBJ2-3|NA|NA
TGTGCCAGCTCCCCTGACCCTAGCACAGATACGCAGTATTTT
CASSPDPSTDTQYF
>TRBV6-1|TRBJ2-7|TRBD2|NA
TGTGCCAGCAGACCCACTAGCGCCCTGAGAGGTGAGCAGTACTTC
CASRPTSALRGEQYF
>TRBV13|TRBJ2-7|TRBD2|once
TGTGCCAGCAGCTTCCGACTAGCGGGATCCTACGAGCAGTACTTC
CASSFRLAGSYEQYF
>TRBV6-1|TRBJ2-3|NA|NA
TGTGCCAGCAGTGAAAGGGGTAGCGGAGTTTCTAGCACAGATACGCAGTATTTT
CASSERGSGVSSTDTQYF
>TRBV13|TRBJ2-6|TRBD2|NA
TGTGCCAGCAGCTCGGGACTAGCGGACCCCGGGGTCCTGACTTTC
CASSSGLADPGVLTF
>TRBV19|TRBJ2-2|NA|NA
TGTGCCAGTAGTCCCCTTAGGGGGGGTGGCGGGGAGCTGTTTTTT
CASSPLRGGGGELFF
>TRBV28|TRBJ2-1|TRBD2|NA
TGTGCCAGCACCCTAAGGGGGCTAGCGGGAGATAGGGATGAGCAGTTCTTC
CASTLRGLAGDRDEQFF
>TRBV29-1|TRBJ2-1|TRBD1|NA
TGCAGCGGGGCCGGGACAGCCTACAATGAGCAGTTCTTC
CSGAGTAYNEQFF
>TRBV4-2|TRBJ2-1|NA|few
TGTGCCAGCAGCCAAGATCGGACATCTTTCGATGAGCAGTTCTTC
CASSQDRTSFDEQFF
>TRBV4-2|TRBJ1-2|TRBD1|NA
TGTGCCAGCAGCCCAAGTGCGTTTGGGACAGGGTATGGCTACACCTTC
CASSPSAFGTGYGYTF
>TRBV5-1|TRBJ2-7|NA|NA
TGCGCCAGCAGCTACCGGGACGGCTCCTACGAGCAGTACTTC
CASSYRDGSYEQYF
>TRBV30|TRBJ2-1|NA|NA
TGTGCCTGTCTTGGGGTCAATGAGCAGTTCTTC
CACLGVNEQFF
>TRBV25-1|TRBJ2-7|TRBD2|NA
TGTGCCAGCAGGGAGCTAGCGGGTGGAGAGCAGTACTTC
CASRELAGGEQYF
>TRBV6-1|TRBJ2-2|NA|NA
TGTGCCAGCAGTGAAGACAAGGTGAACACCGGGGAGCTGTTTTTT
CASSEDKVNTGELFF
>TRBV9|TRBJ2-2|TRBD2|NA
TGTGCCAGCAGTCCGGGACTAGCGGGTCAAAAGGGCACCGGGGAGCTGTTTTTT
CASSPGLAGQKGTGELFF
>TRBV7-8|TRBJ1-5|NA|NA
TGTGCCAGCAGCCCTCAAGTGGGCCCGGGCAATCAGCCCCAGCATTTT
CASSPQVGPGNQPQHF
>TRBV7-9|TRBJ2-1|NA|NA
TGTGCCAGCAGCTACTATGCGGAGGGGGGGCCGGATGAGCAGTTCTTC
CASSYYAEGGPDEQFF
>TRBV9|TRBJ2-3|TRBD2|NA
TGTGCCAGCAGCTTAAGAGGACTAGCGGGACCCACAGATACGCAGTATTTT
CASSLRGLAGPTDTQYF
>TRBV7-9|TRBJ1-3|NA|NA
TGTGCCAGCAGCTCCTCGGATACAGGGGGAAACACCATATATTTT
CASSSSDTGGNTIYF
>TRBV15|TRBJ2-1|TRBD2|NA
TGTGCCACCACCGAGCGGGAGGCGAATGAGCAGTTCTTC
CATTEREANEQFF
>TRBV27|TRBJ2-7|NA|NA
TGTGCCAGCAGTTTAAGTCGCGACACCTACGAGCAGTACTTC
CASSLSRDTYEQYF
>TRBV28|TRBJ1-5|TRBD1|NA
TGTGCCAGCAGTCGGACAGGGGGTTCCAATCAGCCCCAGCATTTT
CASSRTGGSNQPQHF
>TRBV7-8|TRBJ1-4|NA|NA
TGTGCCAGCAGGGCGGCGGTTGATGAAAAACTGTTTTTT
CASRAAVDEKLFF
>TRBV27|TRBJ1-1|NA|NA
TGTGCCAGCAGCCTAAACGGGCTTGGGACTGAAGCTTTCTTT
CASSLNGLGTEAFF
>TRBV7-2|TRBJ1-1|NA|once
TGTGCCAGCAGCTTAGTGCCCTCGACAGAGTTGAACACTGAAGCTTTCTTT
CASSLVPSTELNTEAFF
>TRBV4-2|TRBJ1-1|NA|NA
TGTGCCAGCAGCCTACAGGACAGTCTGAACACTGAAGCTTTCTTT
CASSLQDSLNTEAFF
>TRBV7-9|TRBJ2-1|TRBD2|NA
TGTGCCAGCAGCTTTCGCGGGAGTGGCGATGAGCAGTTCTTC
CASSFRGSGDEQFF